The following is a T cell receptor beta chain sequence with its context. Antigen unknown. This CDR3 has 12 amino acids. V was trimmed by 5 bases and J by 4 bases, leaving 6 bases between them. CDR1 and CDR2 (germline): MDHEN, SYDVKM. This sample stems from a study of PD-1 blockade in classical Hodgkin lymphoma. Regarding the study as a whole: Some patients began nivolumab under 1 year after ASCT. These patients were excluded from later analyses.

No patient escaped relapse after autologous stem cell transplantation, and brentuximab vedotin exposure varied. The data were produced by immunoSEQ multiplex PCR, yet TCRdb's version contains in-frame clones alone and is incomplete. The sample has some 96,000 clones; roughly 76% are singletons. This clonotype originated in a human donor with classical Hodgkin lymphoma. This sample comprised peripheral blood mononuclear cells (PBMCs), obtained before the second cycle of nivolumab. The chain recombines TRBV28 with TRBJ1-5; D is uncertain. The DNA for the CDR3 is TGTGCCAGCAGTCCCTATAATCAGCCCCAGCATTTT. Its protein is CASSPYNQPQHF.